Each of the 13 T cell receptor beta chains below was sequenced from the same sample in a study of blood T cell repertoires in COVID-19. Sequencing was performed with immunoSEQ multiplex PCR; in TCRdb, only in-frame clones are kept and a portion is missing. The sample includes 200,000 to 300,000 clones, 70% to 85% of them seen just once. Sequenced sample: peripheral blood. These receptors all come from an elderly man with acute or convalescent COVID-19.

In this sample, this clone turned up a few times. CDR3 loop: CASSLPGGGRAKNIQYF. In DNA, the CDR3 is TGTGCCAGCAGCTTGCCTGGGGGAGGACGGGCCAAAAACATTCAGTACTTC. V usage is TRBV5-6 and J usage is TRBJ2-4; a possible D gene is TRBD2 (6 bases). CDR3 length: 17 residues. The ends were cut back, 1 base at V and 1 base at J, with 15 bases in the middle. Per the germline V gene, CDR1 is SGHDT and CDR2 is YYEEEE.

V usage is TRBV19 and J usage is TRBJ1-5; the D gene is possibly TRBD1 (6 bases). With 7 bases removed from V and 0 bases from J, the gap between germline ends came to 16 bases. The CDR3 totals 16 residues. Germline values: CDR1 LNHDA, CDR2 SQIVND (reference sequence). The CDR3 nucleotides are TGTGCCAGTACCCGACAGGCGATCTATAGCAATCAGCCCCAGCATTTT. Amino acid sequence: CASTRQAIYSNQPQHF.

The table lists this clone with a few counts. A junction end diverges from the germline sequence, so it may reflect a read error. V gene TRBV3-1 (or the pseudogene TRBV3-2) combines with J gene TRBJ2-1, with 12 positions matching TRBD2. Germline CDR1 LGHDT, CDR2 YNNKEL (reference sequence). This CDR3 has 12 amino acids. CDR3 protein: CASSQVTSGRIF. The CDR3 bases are TGTGCCAGCAGCCAAGTGACTAGCGGGAGAATCTTC.

This clone was recorded only once. V usage is TRBV2 and J usage is TRBJ2-7; D may be TRBD2 (6 bases). The germline V gene encodes CDR1 SNHLY and CDR2 FYNNEI. The CDR3 spans 15 residues. The V end was cut by 4 bases, the J end by 2 bases, with 15 bases between. Written as DNA, the CDR3 is TGTGCCAGCAGTGCCGAGAAGGGAGGCGCCTACGAGCAGTACTTC. This codes for CASSAEKGGAYEQYF.

The chain combines TRBV2 with TRBJ1-2; D might be TRBD1 (6 bases). Germline-derived CDR1 and CDR2 are SNHLY and FYNNEI. CDR3 length: 13 residues. V dropped 7 bases and J dropped 8 bases, with 17 bases sitting between them. CDR3 residues: CASKDSPVGGYTF. CDR3 sequence (DNA): TGTGCCAGCAAGGACAGCCCGGTGGGGGGCTACACCTTC.

J is TRBJ2-7 and V is TRBV28, with TRBD1 as a possible D gene (5 bases). The V end was cut by 4 bases, the J end by 5 bases, with 9 bases between. Germline lookup yields CDR1 MDHEN and CDR2 SYDVKM. CDR3 length: 12 amino acids. CDR3 sequence (DNA): TGTGCCAGCAGTTCACAGGTCGACGAGCAGTACTTC. Its translation: CASSSQVDEQYF. Drawing the rest from reference TRBV28 and TRBJ2-7, the complete variable domain is DVKVTQSSRYLVKRTGEKVFLECVQDMDHENMFWYRQDPGLGLRLIYFSYDVKMKEKGDIPEGYSVSREKKERFSLILESASTNQTSMYLCASSSQVDEQYFGPGTRLTVT.

This clone was observed a handful of times. The V call is TRBV11-2, the J call TRBJ2-7; 7 nucleotides agree with TRBD1. The germline V gene has CDR1 SGHAT and CDR2 FQNNGV. The trim removed 5 bases at V and 10 bases at J, leaving 11 bases unmatched. CDR3 length equals 13 residues. The CDR3 DNA reads TGTGCCAGCAGCCCCCAGGCAGGGGGAAGCCAGTACTTC. Protein product: CASSPQAGGSQYF.

The chain couples TRBV18 to TRBJ2-7; D is perhaps TRBD1 (5 bases). The ends were cut back, 6 bases at V and 3 bases at J, with 12 bases in the middle. This CDR3 is 13 amino acids long. Germline V gene sequence: CDR1 KGHSH, CDR2 LQKENI. This CDR3 is CASSPRVDYEQYF. CDR3 DNA: TGTGCCAGCTCGCCCAGGGTTGACTACGAGCAGTACTTC.

The V call is TRBV5-5, the J call TRBJ1-4; tentative D call: TRBD1 (5 bases). The V end was cut by 6 bases, the J end by 8 bases, with 23 bases between. In germline, CDR1 is SGHKS, CDR2 YYEKEE (reference sequence). The CDR3 totals 16 residues. The CDR3, as DNA: TGTGCCAGCATCCCTTTTCCGTCGGGGGGTGAAGAAAAACTGTTTTTT. It yields the protein CASIPFPSGGEEKLFF.

The rearrangement links TRBV7-6 to TRBJ1-2; TRBD1 aligns across 9 bases. CDR3 length: 17 residues. The V segment lost 1 base and the J segment 5 bases; nucleotides outside the gene matches: 11. Germline-derived CDR1 and CDR2 are SGHVS and FNYEAQ. The CDR3, as DNA: TGTGCCAGCAGCTTAGGACCGGGACAGGGTTCTTTTTATGGCTACACCTTC. This gives the protein CASSLGPGQGSFYGYTF.

This chain uses TRBV28 with TRBJ2-7, with TRBD1 identical over 7 bases. The CDR3 has 15 amino acids. From germline, CDR1 is MDHEN and CDR2 SYDVKM. The J segment lost 4 bases and the V segment lost 3 bases, leaving 9 bases of the junction unmatched. CDR3 sequence: CASSFSGTEDYEQYF. CDR3 in DNA: TGTGCCAGCAGTTTTTCGGGGACAGAAGATTACGAGCAGTACTTC.

The rearrangement links TRBV12-3 or TRBV12-4 to TRBJ2-3; TRBD2 matches 7 bases. The J segment lost 11 bases and the V segment lost 4 bases, leaving 9 bases of the junction unmatched. The CDR3 spans 13 residues. The CDR3 reads CASSSFLTSKQYF. The CDR3 nucleotides read TGTGCCAGCAGTTCCTTCTTGACTAGCAAGCAGTATTTT.

This clone was seen a few times. The chain carries TRBV24-1 and TRBJ1-2; weak D call: TRBD1 (5 bases). Germline values: CDR1 KGHDR, CDR2 SFDVKD. This CDR3 is built from 13 residues. The V end lost 1 base, the J end lost 8 bases, and 10 bases lay between the germline ends. CDR3 amino acids: CATSDFTGEGYTF. For the CDR3, the DNA is TGTGCCACCAGTGATTTCACAGGAGAGGGCTACACCTTC.